This T cell receptor beta chain was sequenced during a study of T cells in Graves' hyperthyroidism and ophthalmopathy. Study findings and constraints: Patients with ophthalmopathy were separated from those with stable hyperthyroidism by a 13 V-J model. Most clonotypes expanded in thyroid above 0.001 were likewise present in blood.

Losses at the gene ends were 3 bases for V and 7 bases for J; bases not matched to a gene: 4. Germline CDR1 and CDR2: LNHNV and YYDKDF (reference sequence). The CDR3 covers 13 residues. Notes on this clonotype: Its specificity is not known.

The investigators amplified TCR beta CDR3 regions from RNA transcripts. First-round RT-PCR of the TCR CDR3 relied on the HTBI primer set. TCRdb ran MiXCR on the multiplex PCR reads and lists one entry per CDR3 protein. The sample lists 50,000 to 60,000 distinct CDR3 sequences; roughly 52% were seen once. Pregnant or lactating patients were excluded, as were those with uncontrolled infection or other autoimmune disease. This receptor was obtained from a woman between 25 and 40 years old with Graves' ophthalmopathy. Sequenced material: blood. The chain recombines TRBV15 with TRBJ1-2; the match to TRBD1 covers 8 bases. CDR3 DNA sequence: TGTGCCACCAGCAGCCAGGGGGCGGTTGGCTACACCTTC. Translating it yields CATSSQGAVGYTF.